The 32 T cell receptor beta chains in this list originate from one sample, sequenced in a study of identical twins. A single record per CDR3 protein comes from TCRdb applying MiXCR to the 5' RACE reads. The sample has 1.5 million or so distinct CDR3 sequences, roughly a third seen once. Sequenced: cord blood. The receptor set was obtained from a newborn girl in good health.

Concerning this clonotype itself: A much bigger clone sits one base away, suggesting this may be a read error. The chain joins TRBV29-1 to TRBJ2-5; maybe TRBD2 (6 bases). This CDR3 is built from 15 residues. Germline values: CDR1 SQVTM, CDR2 ANQGSEA. Deletions cut 1 base from V and 9 bases from J, with 21 bases between. CDR3 loop: CSVEVGTLTREAQYF. DNA for the CDR3: TGCAGCGTTGAAGTCGGGACCCTAACGAGGGAGGCCCAGTACTTC.

This clonotype has a single count. The germline gene is not matched at one end of the junction; a read error may be the cause. The rearrangement links TRBV28 to TRBJ2-1; the match to TRBD2 covers 13 bases. The CDR3 is 17 amino acids. Germline V CDR1 and CDR2: MDHEN, SYDVKM. The CDR3 sequence: CASSSFRWTSGSNGQFF. The CDR3 coding sequence is TGTGCCAGCAGTTCCTTCCGGTGGACTAGCGGGAGCAATGGGCAGTTCTTC.

V is TRBV6-6 and J is TRBJ2-1; D is possibly TRBD1 (6 bases). V lost 1 base, J lost 3 bases, and 16 bases lay in between. Germline-derived CDR1 and CDR2 are MNHNY and SVGAGI (reference sequence). CDR3 length: 17 residues. CDR3 region: CASSYFNQGLLYNEQFF. CDR3 nucleotide sequence: TGTGCCAGCAGTTACTTCAACCAGGGGCTACTCTACAATGAGCAGTTCTTC.

The chain employs TRBV20-1 and TRBJ2-7; 9 positions agree with TRBD1. The CDR3 is 16 residues long. J gave up 2 bases and V 5 bases, and 13 bases lay outside the gene matches. Germline V gene sequence: CDR1 DFQATT, CDR2 SNEGSKA (reference sequence). CDR3: CSAPVVQGARAYEQYF. Here the CDR3 DNA reads TGCAGTGCTCCGGTAGTACAGGGGGCACGTGCCTACGAGCAGTACTTC.

The chain combines TRBV12-3 or TRBV12-4 with TRBJ2-5; D ambiguous. Trimming left V 6 bases short and J 2 bases short, with 10 bases between. The CDR3 spans 13 residues. The CDR3 DNA reads as TGTGCCAGCAGGGTAGTGGGGCAAGAGACCCAGTACTTC. Its translation is CASRVVGQETQYF.

In this sample, this clonotype turned up a few times. The genes are TRBV20-1 and TRBJ2-3; no clear D. Germline loops: CDR1 DFQATT, CDR2 SNEGSKA (reference sequence). The germline V and J ends were trimmed by 0 bases and 2 bases, with 9 bases remaining between them. This CDR3 has 14 residues. CDR3 coding DNA: TGCAGTGCTAGAGATCCCCAGCTCACAGATACGCAGTATTTT. Translation gives CSARDPQLTDTQYF.

The rearrangement uses TRBV18 and TRBJ2-7, with 8 bases identical to TRBD2. Germline values: CDR1 KGHSH, CDR2 LQKENI. The CDR3 has 14 residues. The junction had 5 bases not matched to a gene; V was cut back by 4 bases and J by 3 bases. The DNA for the CDR3 is TGTGCCAGCTCACAGGGGACTAGAAACTACGAGCAGTACTTC. This encodes CASSQGTRNYEQYF. The entire variable domain, with the rest obtained from reference TRBV18 and TRBJ2-7, is as follows: NAGVMQNPRHLVRRRGQEARLRCSPMKGHSHVYWYRQLPEEGLKFMVYLQKENIIDESGMPKERFSAEFPKEGPSILRIQQVVRGDSAAYFCASSQGTRNYEQYFGPGTRLTVT.

The CDR3: CSASTRPTGINSPLHF. CDR3 sequence (DNA): TGCAGTGCTTCTACACGCCCGACAGGGATCAATTCACCCCTCCACTTT. The chain links TRBV20-1 to TRBJ1-6; 7 nucleotides match TRBD1. CDR1 and CDR2 (germline): DFQATT, SNEGSKA (reference sequence). The V and J ends lost 5 bases and 7 bases, in that order; junction bases with no gene match: 14. The CDR3 is 16 amino acids.

The chain links TRBV2 to TRBJ2-1, with 7 nucleotides matching TRBD1. Germline trimming cut 3 bases from V and 13 bases from J; bases unmatched to any gene: 9. The length of the CDR3 is 13 residues. Germline loops: CDR1 SNHLY, CDR2 FYNNEI. DNA for the CDR3: TGTGCCAGCAGTGACGGACAGGAAGAGACCCAGTTCTTC. Amino acids: CASSDGQEETQFF. Drawing the rest from reference TRBV2 and TRBJ2-1, the complete variable domain is EPEVTQTPSHQVTQMGQEVILRCVPISNHLYFYWYRQILGQKVEFLVSFYNNEISEKSEIFDDQFSVERPDGSNFTLKIRSTKLEDSAMYFCASSDGQEETQFFGPGTRLTVL.

This chain connects TRBV9 to TRBJ2-7; 9 bases line up with TRBD2. The V segment lost 5 bases and the J segment 7 bases; nucleotides outside the gene matches: 13. Per the germline V gene, CDR1 is SGDLS and CDR2 is YYNGEE. The CDR3 extends over 15 amino acids. In nucleotides, the CDR3 is TGTGCCAGCAGGGAACCGGGACTAGCCTACAATGAGCAGTACTTC. It codes for CASREPGLAYNEQYF.

The sample holds a few counts of this clonotype. This chain connects TRBV10-3 to TRBJ2-7; D is perhaps TRBD1 (6 bases). The CDR3 is 13 residues long. V shed 0 bases and J shed 6 bases, with 9 bases lying between them. Germline V gene lookup returns CDR1 ENHRY and CDR2 SYGVKD. CDR3: CAISESGAGEQYF. The DNA for the CDR3 is TGTGCCATCAGTGAGTCGGGGGCAGGCGAGCAGTACTTC.

V and J are TRBV7-9 and TRBJ1-4; a possible D gene is TRBD1 (5 bases). V lost 8 bases, J lost 3 bases, and 13 bases lay in between. CDR1 SEHNR and CDR2 FQNEAQ come from the germline V gene (reference sequence). The CDR3 extends over 14 amino acids. The CDR3 DNA reads as TGTGCCAGCGGCGAGAGGGGAGCTAATGAAAAACTGTTTTTT. Its protein product is CASGERGANEKLFF.

The chain is built from TRBV6-6 and TRBJ1-6; D unclear. Trimming took off 6 bases at V and 6 bases at J, with 15 bases between the two ends. Per the germline V gene, CDR1 is MNHNY and CDR2 is SVGAGI (reference sequence). There are 15 residues in the CDR3. The CDR3 loop is CASRPLRPPNSPLHF. The CDR3 bases are TGTGCCAGCAGACCGCTTAGACCCCCTAATTCACCCCTCCACTTT.

This clonotype was seen a handful of times. The rearrangement links TRBV2 to TRBJ2-3, with TRBD2 matching 7 bases. Losses at the gene ends were 4 bases for V and 5 bases for J; bases not matched to a gene: 9. The germline V gene encodes CDR1 SNHLY and CDR2 FYNNEI. This CDR3 is built from 15 residues. As DNA, the CDR3 is TGTGCCAGCAGTGTGTCGAGCGGGGTGGGAGATACGCAGTATTTT. Encoded protein: CASSVSSGVGDTQYF.

The chain combines TRBV12-3 or TRBV12-4 with TRBJ2-3; D not resolved. Trimming pared 2 bases from V and 4 bases from J, leaving 16 bases between. The CDR3 is made up of 16 amino acids. Here the CDR3 DNA reads TGTGCCAGCAGTTTAAGGATCGACGTCTGCGCAGATACGCAGTATTTT. Its protein is CASSLRIDVCADTQYF.

The chain uses TRBV6-6 and TRBJ1-2; the D gene is possibly TRBD1 (6 bases). Germline-derived CDR1 and CDR2 are MNHNY and SVGAGI (reference sequence). The V gene lost 0 bases and the J gene lost 5 bases, with 13 bases spanning the gap. CDR3 length equals 15 residues. The CDR3 here is CASSYSRGAGYGYTF. DNA for the CDR3: TGTGCCAGCAGTTACTCGAGGGGGGCTGGGTATGGCTACACCTTC.

This clonotype was recorded at least ten times. The chain is built from TRBV28 and TRBJ2-3; 9 bases align to TRBD1. Germline V gene sequence: CDR1 MDHEN, CDR2 SYDVKM. With 9 bases clipped from V and 5 bases from J, the junction kept 12 bases outside the gene matches. This CDR3 comprises 15 residues. The CDR3 bases are TGTGCCAGTTCGACTCTGGGACAGGGAAGAGATACGCAGTATTTT. As protein: CASSTLGQGRDTQYF.

With regard to this clonotype: An end of the junction does not agree with germline; a read error may underlie this. This chain links TRBV7-6 with TRBJ1-2; D perhaps matches TRBD1 (6 bases). The germline CDR1 and CDR2 sequences are SGHVS and FNYEAQ. This CDR3 is built from 15 residues. The CDR3 sequence is CASSLEGQGNCGYTF. CDR3 in DNA: TGTGCCAGCAGCTTAGAGGGGCAGGGGAACTGTGGCTACACCTTC.

The chain uses TRBV11-2 and TRBJ2-7; D gene ambiguous. V was trimmed by 5 bases and J by 2 bases, leaving 13 bases between them. The CDR3 has 14 amino acids. From germline, CDR1 is SGHAT and CDR2 FQNNGV. CDR3 amino acids: CASSPELATYEQYF. CDR3 bases: TGTGCCAGCAGCCCTGAATTAGCTACCTACGAGCAGTACTTC.

This clonotype was counted a few times. This sequence joins TRBV2 and TRBJ2-6; 10 nucleotides align to TRBD2. The germline V gene encodes CDR1 SNHLY and CDR2 FYNNEI. V gave up 3 bases and J gave up 2 bases; unmatched junction bases: 1. The CDR3 runs to 16 residues. The CDR3 reads CASSELAGAGANVLTF. In DNA form, the CDR3 reads TGTGCCAGCAGTGAGCTAGCGGGGGCTGGGGCCAACGTCCTGACTTTC.

This chain links TRBV20-1 with TRBJ2-3; D gene uncertain. The CDR3 is made up of 12 amino acids. V was cut by 5 bases and J by 3 bases, with 9 bases left in between. Germline CDR1 DFQATT, CDR2 SNEGSKA (reference sequence). The chain's CDR3 is CSAYRRTDTQYF. CDR3 in DNA: TGCAGTGCTTATCGTCGGACAGATACGCAGTATTTT.

The chain carries TRBV14 and TRBJ2-5; D may be TRBD1 or TRBD2 (5 bases each). The CDR3 spans 13 residues. In germline, CDR1 is SGHDN, CDR2 FVKESK. V lost 8 bases, J lost 13 bases, and 23 bases lay in between. CDR3 loop: CASAMGEQSIRYF. DNA of the CDR3: TGTGCCAGCGCTATGGGGGAACAGAGCATTCGGTACTTC. Together with reference TRBV14 and TRBJ2-5, the CDR3 gives the full variable domain: EAGVTQFPSHSVIEKGQTVTLRCDPISGHDNLYWYRRVMGKEIKFLLHFVKESKQDESGMPNNRFLAERTGGTYSTLKVQPAELEDSGVYFCASAMGEQSIRYFGPGTRLLVL.

The chain is built from TRBV27 and TRBJ1-6; a weak D match, TRBD1 (6 bases). The CDR3 has 19 residues. Per germline, CDR1 MNHEY and CDR2 SMNVEV (reference sequence). Trimming removed 0 bases at V and 7 bases at J, with 22 bases between. The CDR3 sequence: CASSLSRGGSRGFNSPLHF. The CDR3 DNA follows: TGTGCCAGCAGTTTATCGAGAGGGGGGAGTCGGGGTTTCAATTCACCCCTCCACTTT.

Regarding this clonotype: At one end the junction does not follow the germline gene, possibly because of a read error. The CDR3 bases are TGCAGTGCCGTATTAGCGGGTGAACCTCAAGGGACCCAGTACTTC. It codes for CSAVLAGEPQGTQYF. The chain has TRBV20-1 and TRBJ2-7, with TRBD2 identical over 7 bases. Matching the DNA end better, TRBJ2-5 makes the J call doubtful. This CDR3 region has 15 residues. Germline V lookup: CDR1 DFQATT, CDR2 SNEGSKA (reference sequence).

The CDR3 here is CASRLTRVWYF. As DNA, the CDR3 is TGTGCCAGCAGGCTGACTAGGGTTTGGTACTTC. This sequence joins TRBV6-4 and TRBJ2-7; perhaps TRBD2 as D (6 bases). V was trimmed by 6 bases and J by 12 bases, leaving 15 bases between them. CDR3 length: 11 residues. Germline V gives CDR1 MRHNA, CDR2 SNTAGT.

This clonotype was seen a handful of times. This chain connects TRBV7-8 to TRBJ2-7; TRBD1 matches 8 bases. CDR1 and CDR2 from the germline V gene are SGHVS and FQNEAQ. V lost 4 bases to trimming and J lost 5 bases; unmatched junction nucleotides: 7. This CDR3 contains 14 residues. DNA for the CDR3: TGTGCCAGCAGCTCGGACAGGGAAATCGACGAGCAGTACTTC. Its protein is CASSSDREIDEQYF.

This chain joins TRBV20-1 and TRBJ2-7, with 13 bases lining up with TRBD2. The V gene end was trimmed by 3 bases and the J gene end by 2 bases; junction bases not matched to a gene: 13. This CDR3 has 18 amino acids. In germline, CDR1 is DFQATT, CDR2 SNEGSKA (reference sequence). The CDR3 sequence: CSASGSGTSGTLPYEQYF. In DNA, the CDR3 is TGCAGTGCTAGCGGAAGCGGGACTAGCGGGACCCTACCCTACGAGCAGTACTTC.

The chain recombines TRBV7-2 with TRBJ1-2, with 9 bases matching TRBD1. The length of the CDR3 is 15 residues. Trimming took 4 bases from V and 4 from J; bases not matched to a gene: 7. Germline V gene data show CDR1 as SGHTA and CDR2 as FQGNSA. The CDR3 nucleotides are TGTGCCAGCAGCTCCGGGACAGGGAACCTCTATGGCTACACCTTC. Its translation: CASSSGTGNLYGYTF. The full variable domain, in which reference TRBV7-2 and TRBJ1-2 provide the parts outside the CDR3, is GAGVSQSPSNKVTEKGKDVELRCDPISGHTALYWYRQSLGQGLEFLIYFQGNSAPDKSGLPSDRFSAERTGGSVSTLTIQRTQQEDSAVYLCASSSGTGNLYGYTFGSGTRLTVV.

This clonotype came up a few times. The chain links TRBV20-1 to TRBJ2-3, with 7 bases fitting TRBD2. Germline V gene data show CDR1 as DFQATT and CDR2 as SNEGSKA (reference sequence). V lost 1 base, J lost 6 bases, and 13 bases stayed unmatched. The CDR3 is 16 residues long. The CDR3 DNA is TGCAGTGCTAGAGGTTGGGCTAGCGGTTTATCGGATACGCAGTATTTT. Amino acids: CSARGWASGLSDTQYF.

This clonotype was detected ten times or more. In nucleotides, the CDR3 is TGCAGTGCTAGAGACTACCCGTCGACAGGGCGCACAGATACGCAGTATTTT. Encoded protein: CSARDYPSTGRTDTQYF. This rearrangement joins TRBV20-1 to TRBJ2-3, with 7 bases that match TRBD1. With 0 bases clipped from V and 1 base from J, the junction kept 10 bases outside the gene matches. The CDR3 totals 17 residues. Germline lookup yields CDR1 DFQATT and CDR2 SNEGSKA (reference sequence).

The V call is TRBV28, the J call TRBJ2-1; 14 positions agree with TRBD2. Germline CDR1 is MDHEN and CDR2 is SYDVKM. V lost 3 bases to trimming and J lost 5 bases; unmatched junction nucleotides: 12. CDR3 size: 19 residues. The CDR3 DNA reads as TGTGCCAGCAGTTTGGGGACTAGCGGGAGAAGGCCGAAGGACAATGAGCAGTTCTTC. Translated: CASSLGTSGRRPKDNEQFF.

This clonotype was counted between two and nine times. The V call is TRBV7-2, the J call TRBJ1-3; perhaps TRBD1 as D (5 bases). Germline V lookup: CDR1 SGHTA, CDR2 FQGNSA. The CDR3 covers 14 residues. Trimming cost V 1 base and J 4 bases, with 8 bases left between them. CDR3 nucleotide sequence: TGTGCCAGCAGCTTAGGACAGTCCGGAAACACCATATATTTT. Its protein is CASSLGQSGNTIYF.